The next 15 T cell receptor beta chains were all read from a single sample in a study of neurological immune-mediated disorders. TCRdb independently ran MiXCR on the 5' RACE reads; one entry per CDR3 protein. The table has 85,000 to 100,000 distinct CDR3 sequences, roughly 4% seen once. The sequenced sample consisted of PBMCs. The receptors originated from a woman under 30 with multiple sclerosis.

This clonotype was seen at least ten times. This chain uses TRBV29-1 with TRBJ1-2; D is uncertain. This CDR3 has 12 residues. Germline CDR1 is SQVTM and CDR2 is ANQGSEA. The V end lost 4 bases, the J end lost 5 bases, and 11 bases lay between the germline ends. The CDR3 nucleotides read TGCAGCGTTGGGGAGCACGGGTATGGCTACACCTTC. As protein: CSVGEHGYGYTF.

The sample holds many counts of this clonotype. V usage is TRBV9 and J usage is TRBJ2-1; D not resolved. The CDR3 is 11 residues long. V was cut by 0 bases and J by 6 bases, with 1 base left in between. Germline V gene data show CDR1 as SGDLS and CDR2 as YYNGEE. Written as DNA, the CDR3 is TGTGCCAGCAGCGTAGCCAATGAGCAGTTCTTC. Protein product: CASSVANEQFF. Together with reference TRBV9 and TRBJ2-1, the CDR3 gives the full variable domain: DSGVTQTPKHLITATGQRVTLRCSPRSGDLSVYWYQQSLDQGLQFLIQYYNGEERAKGNILERFSAQQFPDLHSELNLSSLELGDSALYFCASSVANEQFFGPGTRLTVL.

This clonotype was counted ten times or more. J is TRBJ1-2 and V is TRBV27; D not certain. The CDR3 loop spans 13 amino acids. CDR1 MNHEY and CDR2 SMNVEV come from the germline V gene (reference sequence). Trimming pared 3 bases from V and 5 bases from J, leaving 10 bases between. The DNA for the CDR3 is TGTGCCAGCAGTTTCGCACGGGCGTATGGCTACACCTTC. This sequence encodes CASSFARAYGYTF.

This clonotype was seen repeatedly, ten times or more. The J gene is TRBJ1-1, the V gene TRBV5-1, with D possibly TRBD1 on 6 matching bases. The CDR3 consists of 15 residues. Deletions cut 4 bases from V and 2 bases from J, with 15 bases between. Germline CDR1 is SGHRS and CDR2 is YFSETQ. CDR3 sequence reads: CASSITGLINTEAFF. The CDR3 DNA reads TGCGCCAGCAGCATCACAGGGTTGATAAACACTGAAGCTTTCTTT.

This clonotype has at least ten counts. The CDR3 DNA reads as TGTGCCAGCAGCCGCGGGACAGATAACACTGAAGCTTTCTTT. Its protein is CASSRGTDNTEAFF. This chain uses TRBV6-5 with TRBJ1-1; 7 bases line up with TRBD1. The CDR3 spans 14 residues. CDR1 MNHEY and CDR2 SVGAGI come from the germline V gene. V shed 6 bases and J 2 bases; nucleotides not matched to a gene: 6.

This clonotype came up many times. This chain joins TRBV4-1 and TRBJ2-7; unclear D gene. V lost 0 bases and J 4 bases, leaving 19 bases between the germline ends. This CDR3 has 17 residues. Germline V gene lookup returns CDR1 MGHRA and CDR2 YSYEKL. The CDR3 loop is CASSQEVGRRLAYEQYF. Written as DNA, the CDR3 is TGCGCCAGCAGCCAAGAGGTAGGCAGAAGACTGGCTTACGAGCAGTACTTC.

In its sample, this clonotype was seen many times. The chain carries TRBV5-5 and TRBJ1-4; TRBD1 aligns across 10 bases. CDR3 length: 15 residues. The V gene's germline CDR1 is SGHKS and CDR2 YYEKEE (reference sequence). With V trimmed by 4 bases and J by 8 bases, 8 bases remained unmatched. The CDR3 loop reads CASSRTGTGDEKLFF. The DNA for the CDR3 is TGTGCCAGCAGCCGCACCGGGACAGGGGACGAAAAACTGTTTTTT.

This clonotype was picked up many times. This chain uses TRBV6-5 with TRBJ2-1, with 13 bases lining up with TRBD2. The germline V gene has CDR1 MNHEY and CDR2 SVGAGI. J was trimmed by 3 bases and V by 1 base; bases with no gene match: 9. The CDR3 spans 19 residues. Written as DNA, the CDR3 is TGTGCCAGCAGTTACTTTGGACTAGCGGGAGCGGAGGGCTACAATGAGCAGTTCTTC. This gives the protein CASSYFGLAGAEGYNEQFF.

This clonotype was counted many times. This rearrangement joins TRBV20-1 to TRBJ2-3; 8 nucleotides line up with TRBD2. Germline loops: CDR1 DFQATT, CDR2 SNEGSKA (reference sequence). After removal of 3 bases from V and 5 bases from J, the junction contained 7 bases not matched to a gene. The CDR3 contains 14 residues. CDR3 sequence: CSASNAAGGDTQYF. Written as DNA, the CDR3 is TGCAGTGCTAGTAATGCGGCGGGAGGAGATACGCAGTATTTT.

This clonotype was counted at least ten times. The V gene is TRBV29-1, the J gene TRBJ2-3; D may be TRBD1 (5 bases). Trimming cost V 4 bases and J 0 bases, with 17 bases left between them. Germline V gene sequence: CDR1 SQVTM, CDR2 ANQGSEA. The CDR3 covers 16 residues. The chain's CDR3 is CSVGDSSLSSTDTQYF. For the CDR3, the DNA is TGCAGCGTTGGAGACAGTAGCCTCTCAAGCACAGATACGCAGTATTTT.

There are many counts of this clonotype. This sequence joins TRBV20-1 and TRBJ2-7; the match to TRBD2 covers 7 bases. Unmatched junction bases numbered 5, after V lost 0 bases and J lost 0 bases. The germline gives CDR1 DFQATT, CDR2 SNEGSKA (reference sequence). The CDR3 spans 15 residues. The CDR3 sequence: CSARDGRGFSYEQYF. The CDR3 region has the DNA TGCAGTGCTAGAGATGGGAGGGGATTCTCCTACGAGCAGTACTTC.

The gene calls are TRBV7-8 and TRBJ1-2, with 7 bases matching TRBD1. Per germline, CDR1 SGHVS and CDR2 FQNEAQ. The J segment lost 2 bases and the V segment lost 5 bases, leaving 5 bases of the junction unmatched. The CDR3 totals 14 residues. This chain's CDR3 is CASSPGDRNYGYTF. CDR3 in DNA: TGTGCCAGCAGCCCCGGGGACAGAAACTATGGCTACACCTTC. The whole variable domain, remainder taken from reference TRBV7-8 and TRBJ1-2, is GAGVSQSPRYKVAKRGQDVALRCDPISGHVSLFWYQQALGQGPEFLTYFQNEAQLDKSGLPSDRFFAERPEGSVSTLKIQRTQQEDSAVYLCASSPGDRNYGYTFGSGTRLTVV.

This clonotype was observed many times. V usage is TRBV5-1 and J usage is TRBJ1-1; weak D call: TRBD1 (6 bases). V was cut by 0 bases and J by 0 bases, with 9 bases left in between. Per the germline V gene, CDR1 is SGHRS and CDR2 is YFSETQ. The CDR3 totals 15 residues. The CDR3 loop reads CASSLVQGLNTEAFF. The CDR3 nucleotides are TGCGCCAGCAGCTTGGTACAGGGCCTGAACACTGAAGCTTTCTTT.

This clonotype was recorded a few times. This may arise from a read error, as a much more abundant clone is one base away. The gene calls are TRBV20-1 and TRBJ2-6, with D possibly being TRBD1 (5 bases). The CDR3 length is 17 residues. Germline V gene data show CDR1 as DFQATT and CDR2 as SNEGSKA (reference sequence). The CDR3 is CSASGDPDLSGAKVLTF. CDR3 DNA: TGCAGTGCTAGCGGTGACCCGGATCTTTCTGGGGCCAAAGTCCTGACTTTC.

This clonotype was picked up many times. This sequence joins TRBV6-6 and TRBJ2-7; maybe TRBD1 (6 bases). The CDR3 length is 14 residues. The germline CDR1 and CDR2 sequences are MNHNY and SVGAGI (reference sequence). Trimming removed 6 bases from V and 3 bases from J, with 15 bases in between. CDR3 nucleotides: TGTGCCAGCAGAAGGTCCGGGACATACTACGAGCAGTACTTC. It specifies CASRRSGTYYEQYF.